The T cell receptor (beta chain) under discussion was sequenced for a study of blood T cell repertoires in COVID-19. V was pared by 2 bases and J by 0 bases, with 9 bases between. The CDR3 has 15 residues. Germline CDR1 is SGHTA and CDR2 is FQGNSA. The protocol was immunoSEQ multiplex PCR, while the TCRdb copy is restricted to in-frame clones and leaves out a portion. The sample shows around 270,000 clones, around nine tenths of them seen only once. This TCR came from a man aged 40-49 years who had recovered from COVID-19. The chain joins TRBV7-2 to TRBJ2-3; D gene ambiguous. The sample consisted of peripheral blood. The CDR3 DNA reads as TGTGCCAGCAGCTTAAAGCGCTCTAGCACAGATACGCAGTATTTT. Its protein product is CASSLKRSSTDTQYF. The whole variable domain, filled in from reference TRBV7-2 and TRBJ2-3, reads GAGVSQSPSNKVTEKGKDVELRCDPISGHTALYWYRQSLGQGLEFLIYFQGNSAPDKSGLPSDRFSAERTGGSVSTLTIQRTQQEDSAVYLCASSLKRSSTDTQYFGPGTRLTVL.